This entry lists 13 T cell receptor beta chains sequenced from one sample in a study of shared T cell receptors in the human thymus. Measured with immunoSEQ multiplex PCR; TCRdb has only the in-frame clones, and not every one. In the table there are more than 550,000 clones, more than 70% of which are singletons. These data are also associated with another study on human thymus T cells.

The sample taken for sequencing was thymocytes. These receptors were collected from a boy under three years old with a congenital heart defect.

The chain uses TRBV5-1 and TRBJ2-6; 8 bases are shared with TRBD1. Germline V CDR1 and CDR2: SGHRS, YFSETQ. The CDR3 is 19 amino acids. With V trimmed by 1 base and J by 2 bases, 11 bases remained unmatched. CDR3 region: CASSLLRTGIVTGANVLTF. CDR3 DNA: TGCGCCAGCAGCTTGTTGCGGACAGGGATAGTTACTGGGGCCAACGTCCTGACTTTC. The full variable domain, completed using reference TRBV5-1 and TRBJ2-6, is KAGVTQTPRYLIKTRGQQVTLSCSPISGHRSVSWYQQTPGQGLQFLFEYFSETQRNKGNFPGRFSGRQFSNSRSEMNVSTLELGDSALYLCASSLLRTGIVTGANVLTFGAGSRLTVL.

The gene calls are TRBV2 and TRBJ2-2, with a weak D call TRBD2 (7 bases). In germline, CDR1 is SNHLY, CDR2 FYNNEI. Between the trimmed V and J ends, which lost 7 bases and 5 bases, there was a span of 14 bases. The length of the CDR3 is 14 residues. CDR3 DNA: TGTGCCAGCAAGGCGGGGGCCGCAACCGGGGAGCTGTTTTTT. Protein: CASKAGAATGELFF.

This chain links TRBV6-5 with TRBJ1-3; 7 nucleotides agree with TRBD1. Germline CDR1 is MNHEY and CDR2 is SVGAGI. The CDR3 covers 15 residues. V gave up 5 bases and J gave up 4 bases; unmatched junction bases: 8. The CDR3 spells CASSRETGRGNTIYF. The CDR3 DNA reads as TGTGCCAGCAGTAGGGAGACAGGGCGGGGAAACACCATATATTTT.

V usage is TRBV9 and J usage is TRBJ2-1; weak D call: TRBD2 (5 bases). This CDR3 contains 18 residues. Germline CDR1 is SGDLS and CDR2 is YYNGEE. The V end was cut by 0 bases, the J end by 4 bases, with 20 bases between. CDR3: CASSVASLVREPYNEQFF. In DNA form, the CDR3 reads TGTGCCAGCAGCGTAGCCTCTCTCGTGAGGGAACCATACAATGAGCAGTTCTTC.

The genes are TRBV5-1 and TRBJ2-5, with TRBD2 matching 8 bases. Germline values: CDR1 SGHRS, CDR2 YFSETQ. This CDR3 comprises 12 residues. Unmatched junction bases numbered 0, after V lost 3 bases and J lost 5 bases. In DNA, the CDR3 is TGCGCCAGCAGCTCTAGCGGGGAGACCCAGTACTTC. Amino acid sequence: CASSSSGETQYF.

The gene calls are TRBV28 and TRBJ1-2; 8 nucleotides line up with TRBD1. Germline CDR1 reads MDHEN; CDR2 reads SYDVKM. The CDR3 has 16 residues. Trimming took 5 bases from V and 5 from J; bases not matched to a gene: 13. The DNA of the CDR3 is TGTGCCAGCAGTCACCTTCGGACAGGGATCGAGTATGGCTACACCTTC. Its translation is CASSHLRTGIEYGYTF.

This clone appeared a single time. The rearrangement links TRBV15 to TRBJ1-5; the D gene is possibly TRBD1 (6 bases). This CDR3 is built from 17 residues. CDR1 is LNHNV and CDR2 is YYDKDF in the germline V gene (reference sequence). Trimming left V 4 bases short and J 5 bases short, with 21 bases between. CDR3 bases: TGTGCCACCAGCACCCCCACGCAACAGGGAGTAGATCAGCCCCAGCATTTT. Residues: CATSTPTQQGVDQPQHF.

The chain is built from TRBV5-1 and TRBJ2-1; 10 positions agree with TRBD2. Trimming removed 4 bases from V and 2 bases from J; junction bases left unmatched: 12. Germline V lookup: CDR1 SGHRS, CDR2 YFSETQ. The CDR3 sequence is 18 residues long. Here the CDR3 DNA reads TGCGCCAGCAGCCAACGGACTGCAGCGGGAGGGCCCTACAATGAGCAGTTCTTC. Amino acid sequence: CASSQRTAAGGPYNEQFF.

The V call is TRBV18, the J call TRBJ2-7; possibly TRBD2 for D (5 bases). The germline CDR1 and CDR2 sequences are KGHSH and LQKENI. Trimming stripped 3 bases from V and 2 bases from J, with 11 bases between. This CDR3 comprises 14 residues. The CDR3 spells CASSPSRTPYEQYF. The CDR3 DNA is TGTGCCAGCTCACCTAGCCGGACTCCCTACGAGCAGTACTTC.

This clone has a single count. J is TRBJ2-3 and V is TRBV9; possibly TRBD2 for D (6 bases). Trimming removed 0 bases from V and 0 bases from J, with 8 bases in between. CDR3 length: 15 residues. Germline V gene sequence: CDR1 SGDLS, CDR2 YYNGEE. The CDR3 loop is CASSVGGVSTDTQYF. Written as DNA, the CDR3 is TGTGCCAGCAGCGTAGGCGGGGTTAGCACAGATACGCAGTATTTT.

This chain links TRBV5-6 with TRBJ1-5; TRBD1 might be the D (6 bases). Trimming removed 3 bases at V and 1 base at J, with 14 bases between. Per germline, CDR1 SGHDT and CDR2 YYEEEE. The CDR3 loop spans 16 amino acids. CDR3 in amino acids: CASSSRQERSNQPQHF. CDR3 bases: TGTGCCAGCAGCTCTCGACAGGAGAGGAGCAATCAGCCCCAGCATTTT. The variable domain in full, with the rest retrieved from reference TRBV5-6 and TRBJ1-5, is DAGVTQSPTHLIKTRGQQVTLRCSPKSGHDTVSWYQQALGQGPQFIFQYYEEEERQRGNFPDRFSGHQFPNYSSELNVNALLLGDSALYLCASSSRQERSNQPQHFGDGTRLSIL.

In the case of this clone: This sample also contains other DNA sequences that code for the same CDR3. V is TRBV6-5 and J is TRBJ1-6; 9 nucleotides match TRBD1. This CDR3 has 13 amino acids. J was trimmed by 8 bases and V by 7 bases; bases with no gene match: 3. CDR1 MNHEY and CDR2 SVGAGI come from the germline V gene. In DNA form, the CDR3 reads TGTGCCAGCATGGGACAGGGACATTCACCCCTCCACTTT. Translating gives CASMGQGHSPLHF.

The CDR3 region is CASSYGTVTDTQYF. In nucleotides, the CDR3 is TGTGCCAGCAGCTACGGGACAGTCACAGATACGCAGTATTTT. V is TRBV11-2 and J is TRBJ2-3, with 7 nucleotides matching TRBD1. CDR1 and CDR2 (germline): SGHAT, FQNNGV. Trimming removed 4 bases from V and 2 bases from J; junction bases left unmatched: 3. This CDR3 is built from 14 residues.